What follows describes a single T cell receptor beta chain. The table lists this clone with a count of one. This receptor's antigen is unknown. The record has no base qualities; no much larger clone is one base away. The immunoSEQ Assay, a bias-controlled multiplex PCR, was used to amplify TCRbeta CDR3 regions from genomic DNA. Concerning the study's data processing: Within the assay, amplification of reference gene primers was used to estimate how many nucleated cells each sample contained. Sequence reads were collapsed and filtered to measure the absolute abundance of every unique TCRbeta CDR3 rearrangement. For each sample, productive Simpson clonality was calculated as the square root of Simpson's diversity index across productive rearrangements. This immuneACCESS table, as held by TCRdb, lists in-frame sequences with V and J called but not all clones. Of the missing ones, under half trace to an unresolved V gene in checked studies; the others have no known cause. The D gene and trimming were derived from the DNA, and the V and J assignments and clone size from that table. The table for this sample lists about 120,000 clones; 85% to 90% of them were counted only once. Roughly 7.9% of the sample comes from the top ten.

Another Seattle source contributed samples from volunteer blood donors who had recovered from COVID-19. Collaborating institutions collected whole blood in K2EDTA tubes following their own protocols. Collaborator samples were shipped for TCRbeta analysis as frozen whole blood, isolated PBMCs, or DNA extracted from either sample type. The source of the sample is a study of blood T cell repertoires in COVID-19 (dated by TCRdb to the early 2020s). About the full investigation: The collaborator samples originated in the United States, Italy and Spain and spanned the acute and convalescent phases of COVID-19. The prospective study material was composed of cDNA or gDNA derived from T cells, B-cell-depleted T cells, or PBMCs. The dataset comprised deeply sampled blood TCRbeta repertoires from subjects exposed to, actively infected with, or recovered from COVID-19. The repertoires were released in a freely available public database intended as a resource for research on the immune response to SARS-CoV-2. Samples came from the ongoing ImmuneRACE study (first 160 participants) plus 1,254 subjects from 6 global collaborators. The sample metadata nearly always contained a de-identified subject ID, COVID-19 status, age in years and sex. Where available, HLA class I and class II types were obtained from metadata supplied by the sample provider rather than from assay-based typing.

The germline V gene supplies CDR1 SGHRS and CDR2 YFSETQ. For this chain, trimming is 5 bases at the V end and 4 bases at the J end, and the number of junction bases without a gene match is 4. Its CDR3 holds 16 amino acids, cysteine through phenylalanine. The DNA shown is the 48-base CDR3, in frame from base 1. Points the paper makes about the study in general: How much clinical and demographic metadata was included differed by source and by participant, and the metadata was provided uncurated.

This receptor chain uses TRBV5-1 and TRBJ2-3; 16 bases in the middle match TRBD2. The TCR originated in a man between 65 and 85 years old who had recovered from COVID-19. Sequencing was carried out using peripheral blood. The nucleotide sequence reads TGCGCCAGCAGGAGGGGGACTAGCGGGAGGGCAGATACGCAGTATTTT. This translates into CASRRGTSGRADTQYF.